This T cell receptor (beta chain) was obtained from a study of response to subunit inactivated influenza vaccine. TCRdb reprocessed the RT-PCR reads via MiXCR and lists one record per CDR3 protein. The data contain about 700,000 distinct CDR3 sequences, 14% of them singletons. Overall study results and limits: Researchers suggested that each seasonal influenza vaccination recruits few new T cells.

This clonotype was seen a handful of times. Its cognate antigen is unknown. Germline CDR1 and CDR2: SNHLY and FYNNEI. The ends lost 4 bases at V and 2 bases at J; junction bases unmatched: 6. This CDR3 is 15 amino acids long. The clonotype comes from a man over 45 who received an inactivated influenza vaccine. The starting material was PBMCs from blood, obtained less than 15 days before vaccination. The chain couples TRBV2 to TRBJ2-5, with 8 bases fitting TRBD1. Written as DNA, the CDR3 is TGTGCCAGCAGTGCCCCGGGACAGGCTCAAGAGACCCAGTACTTC. Its translation: CASSAPGQAQETQYF.